The source of this T cell receptor (beta chain) is a study of T cell responses to AZD1222 COVID-19 vaccine. V was clipped by 0 bases and J by 1 base, with 11 bases between them. The CDR3 contains 16 residues. Germline CDR1 is MNHNS and CDR2 is SASEGT. Using immunoSEQ multiplex PCR, the repertoire was profiled, and TCRdb retains in-frame clones only, with some absent. The data hold about 150,000 clones, with approximately 90% observed a single time. The chain recombines TRBV6-1 with TRBJ2-3; D is unclear. Sequencing was performed on peripheral blood, taken 28 days after the second AZD1222 dose. This TCR came from an adult who received the AZD1222 COVID-19 vaccine. CDR3 amino acids: CASSEADRRGTDTQYF. In nucleotides, the CDR3 is TGTGCCAGCAGTGAAGCTGATAGAAGAGGCACAGATACGCAGTATTTT.